A single sample is the source of the 22 T cell receptor beta chains below, sequenced in a study of Graves' ophthalmopathy and Graves' hyperthyroidism. The study amplified TCR beta CDR3 regions using RNA transcripts. Second-round multiplex PCR followed a first-round RT-PCR using HTBI primers. TCRdb independently ran MiXCR on the multiplex PCR reads; one entry per CDR3 protein. The repertoire consists of about 16,000 distinct CDR3 sequences, with 46% occurring once and the leading ten covering less than 30%. Sequencing input: peripheral blood. Receptor source: a woman aged 40 to 50 with stable Graves' hyperthyroidism.

The chain couples TRBV20-1 to TRBJ2-2; the D call may be TRBD1 or TRBD2 (6 bases each). This CDR3 contains 13 residues. The germline V gene encodes CDR1 DFQATT and CDR2 SNEGSKA (reference sequence). The germline V and J ends were trimmed by 7 bases and 7 bases, with 16 bases remaining between them. CDR3 protein: CSVNREADGELFF. The CDR3 DNA reads as TGCAGTGTTAACAGGGAGGCGGACGGGGAGCTGTTTTTT.

This clonotype came up a few times. The chain employs TRBV24-1 and TRBJ1-2; 7 nucleotides align to TRBD1. CDR1 and CDR2 from the germline V gene are KGHDR and SFDVKD. This CDR3 has 13 residues. After removal of 11 bases from V and 4 bases from J, the junction contained 9 bases not matched to a gene. CDR3 in DNA: TGTGCCAGCAGCAAGGGACAGATCTATGGCTACACCTTC. This gives the protein CASSKGQIYGYTF.

In the case of this clonotype: A much larger clone lies a single base off, so this may be a read error. This sequence joins TRBV5-6 and TRBJ1-1; tentative D call: TRBD1 (5 bases). This CDR3 contains 13 residues. The germline gives CDR1 SGHDT, CDR2 YYEEEE. V lost 0 bases and J lost 10, with 13 bases in between. CDR3 sequence reads: CASSLAGSGPAFF. The CDR3 DNA is TGTGCCAGCAGCTTGGCAGGGAGTGGACCAGCTTTCTTT.

By share of the sample, this clonotype is medium-sized (0.01 to 0.1%). The rearrangement links TRBV7-9 to TRBJ1-2; 10 bases are a match to TRBD1. The CDR3 sequence is 12 residues long. With 5 bases clipped from V and 10 bases from J, the junction kept 4 bases outside the gene matches. Germline assignment: CDR1 SEHNR and CDR2 FQNEAQ (reference sequence). DNA for the CDR3: TGTGCCAGCAGCCCGGGACAGGGGACCTACACCTTC. Amino acid sequence: CASSPGQGTYTF.

V is TRBV9 and J is TRBJ1-1; 8 bases agree with TRBD1. Per the germline V gene, CDR1 is SGDLS and CDR2 is YYNGEE. V was clipped by 0 bases and J by 5 bases; unmatched bases: 6. The CDR3 sequence is 15 residues long. The CDR3 here is CASSVGTGLGTEAFF. In DNA, the CDR3 is TGTGCCAGCAGCGTAGGGACAGGGTTGGGAACTGAAGCTTTCTTT.

Within the sample, this clonotype is medium-sized. The chain combines TRBV2 with TRBJ2-7, with D maybe TRBD1 (6 bases). This CDR3 is built from 13 residues. V lost 4 bases to trimming and J lost 4 bases, with 11 bases between them. CDR1 and CDR2 from the germline V gene are SNHLY and FYNNEI. The CDR3 region has the DNA TGTGCCAGCAGTGGAGGCAGGGGTTACGAGCAGTACTTC. Its protein is CASSGGRGYEQYF.

The table lists this clonotype with many counts. Here the CDR3 reads CASSLGHGELFF. Written as DNA, the CDR3 is TGTGCCAGCAGCTTGGGACATGGGGAGCTGTTTTTT. The chain recombines TRBV5-8 with TRBJ2-2; D call uncertain. Germline V gives CDR1 SGHTS, CDR2 YDEGEE. The CDR3 extends over 12 amino acids. Trimming left V 0 bases short and J 8 bases short, with 5 bases between. The full variable domain, with the rest looked up from reference TRBV5-8 and TRBJ2-2, is EAGVTQSPTHLIKTRGQQATLRCSPISGHTSVYWYQQALGLGLQFLLWYDEGEERNRGNFPPRFSGRQFPNYSSELNVNALELEDSALYLCASSLGHGELFFGEGSRLTVL.

At least ten counts were recorded for this clonotype. The rearrangement links TRBV4-2 to TRBJ1-1; D gene ambiguous. Germline CDR1 is LGHNA and CDR2 is YNFKEQ. Trimming shortened V by 3 bases and J by 0 bases, and 5 bases separated the two germline ends. The CDR3 consists of 13 residues. The CDR3 loop is CASSQTLNTEAFF. The CDR3 DNA reads TGTGCCAGCAGCCAGACTCTGAACACTGAAGCTTTCTTT.

In this sample, this clonotype turned up many times. This chain connects TRBV19 to TRBJ2-2; maybe TRBD1 (6 bases). The germline gives CDR1 LNHDA, CDR2 SQIVND (reference sequence). V lost 6 bases and J 2 bases, leaving 10 bases between the germline ends. This CDR3 spans 14 amino acids. The CDR3 DNA sequence: TGTGCCAGTAGCGAACAGGGTAACACCGGGGAGCTGTTTTTT. Its protein product is CASSEQGNTGELFF.

This clonotype is classed as medium-sized. The chain couples TRBV7-6 to TRBJ2-3; D gene uncertain. The J call is doubtful: the DNA matches TRBJ1-5 better. CDR1 and CDR2 from the germline V gene are SGHVS and FNYEAQ. The length of the CDR3 is 14 residues. The CDR3 bases are TGTGCCAGCACTTATAGCGCGGGCACAGATACGCAGCATTTT. It codes for CASTYSAGTDTQHF.

The chain carries TRBV29-1 and TRBJ2-3; perhaps TRBD1 as D (6 bases). CDR3 size: 12 residues. CDR1 and CDR2 (germline): SQVTM, ANQGSEA. V lost 4 bases and J lost 2, with 7 bases in between. CDR3 region: CSVGDNTDTQYF. CDR3 nucleotides: TGCAGCGTTGGGGACAACACAGATACGCAGTATTTT.

This clonotype was detected ten times or more. The genes are TRBV7-9 and TRBJ2-3; 8 bases align to TRBD2. There are 16 residues in the CDR3. From germline, CDR1 is SEHNR and CDR2 FQNEAQ (reference sequence). Trimming took 1 base from V and 0 from J; bases not matched to a gene: 3. Written as DNA, the CDR3 is TGTGCCAGCAGCTTAGGGCGGGGGGTAAGCACAGATACGCAGTATTTT. This translates into CASSLGRGVSTDTQYF.

This chain links TRBV6-5 with TRBJ2-5; TRBD2 matches at 12 bases. This CDR3 spans 13 amino acids. The V gene end was trimmed by 8 bases and the J gene end by 5 bases; junction bases not matched to a gene: 3. Per the germline V gene, CDR1 is MNHEY and CDR2 is SVGAGI. CDR3 sequence reads: CASALAGGETQYF. In DNA, the CDR3 is TGTGCCAGCGCTCTAGCGGGAGGGGAGACCCAGTACTTC.

This clonotype was counted only a few times. The chain joins TRBV3-1 to TRBJ2-6; D possibly corresponds to TRBD1 (6 bases). The V gene's germline CDR1 is LGHDT and CDR2 YNNKEL (reference sequence). CDR3 length: 17 amino acids. Trimming left V 5 bases short and J 0 bases short, with 14 bases between. CDR3: CASSSTQGRSGANVLTF. In DNA, the CDR3 is TGTGCCAGCAGCTCAACACAGGGCCGCTCTGGGGCCAACGTCCTGACTTTC.

By share, this clonotype counts as medium-sized. This sequence joins TRBV10-3 and TRBJ2-7; D might be TRBD2 (5 bases). This CDR3 is built from 15 residues. Germline lookup yields CDR1 ENHRY and CDR2 SYGVKD. Trimming took 10 bases from V and 3 from J, leaving 22 bases between them. CDR3 coding DNA: TGTGCCACGGCGCCAAGGACTTACCTTAACTACGAGCAGTACTTC. Translation gives CATAPRTYLNYEQYF.

This clonotype appeared many times. V is TRBV20-1 and J is TRBJ1-4, with D unclear. CDR1 and CDR2 (germline): DFQATT, SNEGSKA (reference sequence). The ends were cut back, 3 bases at V and 8 bases at J, with 19 bases in the middle. The CDR3 is made up of 15 amino acids. CDR3: CSARVPGLRGEKLFF. The DNA of the CDR3 is TGCAGTGCTAGGGTTCCAGGACTAAGAGGGGAAAAACTGTTTTTT.

By sample fraction, this clonotype is medium-sized. The V call is TRBV24-1, the J call TRBJ2-1; 8 nucleotides match TRBD2. The V and J ends lost 6 bases and 5 bases, in that order; junction bases with no gene match: 8. The CDR3 covers 15 residues. CDR1 is KGHDR, CDR2 SFDVKD, per germline. CDR3 in amino acids: CATSLAGSKDNEQFF. The CDR3 nucleotides read TGTGCCACCAGTTTAGCGGGATCAAAGGACAATGAGCAGTTCTTC.

In the case of this clonotype: The CDR3 end shows no conserved phenylalanine or tryptophan, and so a read error is likely. The chain carries TRBV7-2 and TRBJ1-5, with D possibly being TRBD1 (6 bases). The length of the CDR3 is 14 residues. Germline V gene sequence: CDR1 SGHTA, CDR2 FQGNSA. CDR3 sequence: CGSSSQGGNQPQHS. The CDR3 coding sequence is TGTGGCAGCAGTTCACAGGGAGGCAATCAGCCCCAGCATTCT.

This clonotype was observed a handful of times. This rearrangement joins TRBV28 to TRBJ1-5; 10 bases align to TRBD1. CDR3 size: 17 residues. V was clipped by 8 bases and J by 6 bases; unmatched bases: 16. Looked up from germline, CDR1 is MDHEN and CDR2 is SYDVKM. CDR3 in DNA: TGTGCCAGCCAAAACCGGGACAGGGGAAAAGGAGGTCAGCCCCAGCATTTT. It codes for CASQNRDRGKGGQPQHF. The entire variable domain, with the rest obtained from reference TRBV28 and TRBJ1-5, is as follows: DVKVTQSSRYLVKRTGEKVFLECVQDMDHENMFWYRQDPGLGLRLIYFSYDVKMKEKGDIPEGYSVSREKKERFSLILESASTNQTSMYLCASQNRDRGKGGQPQHFGDGTRLSIL.

This clonotype is medium-sized in the sample. One end of the junction varies from germline; a read error may be responsible. This chain connects TRBV7-7 to TRBJ2-1; TRBD2 aligns across 11 bases. The CDR3 sequence is 15 residues long. Germline V gene data show CDR1 as SSHAT and CDR2 as FNYEAQ (reference sequence). In DNA form, the CDR3 reads TGTGCTAGCACCGGACTAGCGGGCCGCTACAATGAGCAGTTCTTC. Its protein product is CASTGLAGRYNEQFF.

On this clonotype itself: A much larger clonotype is one base distant, so this may be a read error. No conserved phenylalanine or tryptophan ends this CDR3, so it is likely a read error. The gene calls are TRBV7-9 and TRBJ2-7, with 9 bases matching TRBD1. V was clipped by 5 bases and J by 7 bases; unmatched bases: 9. The CDR3 sequence is 14 residues long. Germline CDR1 is SEHNR and CDR2 is FQNEAQ (reference sequence). CDR3 loop: CASSLRDRVGEQYC. DNA of the CDR3: TGTGCCAGCAGCCTCCGGGACAGGGTGGGTGAGCAGTACTGC.

V usage is TRBV3-1 and J usage is TRBJ2-3, with TRBD2 matching over 7 bases. With V trimmed by 4 bases and J by 0 bases, 7 bases remained unmatched. Germline loops: CDR1 LGHDT, CDR2 YNNKEL (reference sequence). This CDR3 has 16 residues. CDR3 sequence reads: CASSPTSGTSTDTQYF. CDR3 sequence (DNA): TGTGCCAGCAGCCCAACCAGCGGGACTAGCACAGATACGCAGTATTTT.